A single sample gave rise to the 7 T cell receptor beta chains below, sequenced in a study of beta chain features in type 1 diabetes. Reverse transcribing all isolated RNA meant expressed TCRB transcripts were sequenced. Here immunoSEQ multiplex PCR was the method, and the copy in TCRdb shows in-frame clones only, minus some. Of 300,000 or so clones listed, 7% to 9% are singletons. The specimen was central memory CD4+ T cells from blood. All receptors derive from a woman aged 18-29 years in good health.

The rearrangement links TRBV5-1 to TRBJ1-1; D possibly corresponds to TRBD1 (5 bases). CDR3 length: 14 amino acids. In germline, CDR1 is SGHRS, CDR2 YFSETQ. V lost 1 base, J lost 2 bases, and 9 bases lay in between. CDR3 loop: CASSLWDANTEAFF. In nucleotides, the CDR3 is TGCGCCAGCAGCTTGTGGGACGCAAACACTGAAGCTTTCTTT.

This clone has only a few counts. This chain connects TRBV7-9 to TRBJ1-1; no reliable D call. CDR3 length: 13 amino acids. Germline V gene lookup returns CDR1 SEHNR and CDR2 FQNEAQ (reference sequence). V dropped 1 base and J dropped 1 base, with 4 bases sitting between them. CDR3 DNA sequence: TGTGCCAGCAGCTTAGTTGAGAACACTGAAGCTTTCTTT. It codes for CASSLVENTEAFF.

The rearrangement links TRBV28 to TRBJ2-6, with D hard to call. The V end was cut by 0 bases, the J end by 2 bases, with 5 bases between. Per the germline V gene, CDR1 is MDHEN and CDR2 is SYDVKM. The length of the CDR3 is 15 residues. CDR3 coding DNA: TGTGCCAGCAGTTTATGGAATCCTGGGGCCAACGTCCTGACTTTC. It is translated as CASSLWNPGANVLTF.

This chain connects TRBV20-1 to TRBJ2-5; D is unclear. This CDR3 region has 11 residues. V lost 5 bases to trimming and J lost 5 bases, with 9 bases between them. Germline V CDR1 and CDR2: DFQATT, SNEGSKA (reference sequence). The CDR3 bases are TGCAGTGCTTCCCGCCGGGAGACCCAGTACTTC. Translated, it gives CSASRRETQYF.

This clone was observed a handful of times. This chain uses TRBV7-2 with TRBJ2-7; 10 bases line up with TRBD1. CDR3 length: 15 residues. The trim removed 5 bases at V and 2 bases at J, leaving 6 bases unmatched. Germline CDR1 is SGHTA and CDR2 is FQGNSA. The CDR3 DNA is TGTGCCAGCAGCCCACGGACAGGGGGAACCTACGAGCAGTACTTC. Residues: CASSPRTGGTYEQYF.

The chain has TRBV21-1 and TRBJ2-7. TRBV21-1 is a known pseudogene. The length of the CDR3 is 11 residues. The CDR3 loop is CASSGTYEQYF. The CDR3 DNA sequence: TGTGCCAGCAGCGGAACCTACGAGCAGTACTTC.

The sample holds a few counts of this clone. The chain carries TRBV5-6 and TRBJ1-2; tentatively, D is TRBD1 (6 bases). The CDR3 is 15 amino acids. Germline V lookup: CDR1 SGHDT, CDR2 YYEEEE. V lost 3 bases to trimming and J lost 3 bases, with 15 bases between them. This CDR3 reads CASSSITGYHYGYTF. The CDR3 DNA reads TGTGCCAGCAGCTCAATCACAGGGTATCACTATGGCTACACCTTC.